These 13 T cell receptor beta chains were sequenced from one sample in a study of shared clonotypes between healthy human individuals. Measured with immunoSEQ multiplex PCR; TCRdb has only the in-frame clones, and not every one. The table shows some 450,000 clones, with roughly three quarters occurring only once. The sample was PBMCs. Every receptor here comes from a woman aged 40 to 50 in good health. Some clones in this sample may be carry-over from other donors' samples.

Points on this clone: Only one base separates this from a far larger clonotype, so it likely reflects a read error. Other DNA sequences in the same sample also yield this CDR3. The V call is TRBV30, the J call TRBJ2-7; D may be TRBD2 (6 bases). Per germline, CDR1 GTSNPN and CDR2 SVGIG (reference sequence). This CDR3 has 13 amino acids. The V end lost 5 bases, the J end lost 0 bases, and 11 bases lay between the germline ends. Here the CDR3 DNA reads TGTGCCTGGGGGACCGGGGGCTCCTACGAGCAGTACTTC. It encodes CAWGTGGSYEQYF. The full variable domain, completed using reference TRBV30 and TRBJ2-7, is SQTIHQWPATLVQPVGSPLSLECTVEGTSNPNLYWYRQAAGRGLQLLFYSVGIGQISSEVPQNLSASRPQDRQFILSSKKLLLSDSGFYLCAWGTGGSYEQYFGPGTRLTVT.

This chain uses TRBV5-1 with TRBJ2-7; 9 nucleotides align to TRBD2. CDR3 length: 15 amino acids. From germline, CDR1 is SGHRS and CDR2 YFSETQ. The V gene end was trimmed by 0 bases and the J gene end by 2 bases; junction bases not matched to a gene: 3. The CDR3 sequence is CASSLVPSGTYEQYF. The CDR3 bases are TGCGCCAGCAGCTTGGTTCCTAGCGGGACCTACGAGCAGTACTTC.

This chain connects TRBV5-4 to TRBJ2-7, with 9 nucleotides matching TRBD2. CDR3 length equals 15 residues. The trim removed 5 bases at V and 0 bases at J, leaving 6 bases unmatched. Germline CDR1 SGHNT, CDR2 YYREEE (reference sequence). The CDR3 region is CASSRKREASYEQYF. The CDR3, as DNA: TGTGCCAGCAGTCGCAAGCGGGAGGCCTCCTACGAGCAGTACTTC.

The CDR3 spells CSVEEVANTGELFF. CDR3 in DNA: TGCAGCGTTGAGGAGGTGGCGAACACCGGGGAGCTGTTTTTT. The V and J genes are TRBV29-1 and TRBJ2-2; maybe TRBD2 (5 bases). CDR1 SQVTM and CDR2 ANQGSEA come from the germline V gene. The CDR3 totals 14 residues. Trimming left V 3 bases short and J 0 bases short, with 8 bases between.

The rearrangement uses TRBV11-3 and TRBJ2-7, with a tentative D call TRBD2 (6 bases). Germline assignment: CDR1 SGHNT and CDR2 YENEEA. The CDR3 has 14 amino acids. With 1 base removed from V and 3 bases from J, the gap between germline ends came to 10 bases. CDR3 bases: TGTGCCAGCAGCTTAGTGCGGGACCGCTACGAGCAGTACTTC. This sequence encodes CASSLVRDRYEQYF.

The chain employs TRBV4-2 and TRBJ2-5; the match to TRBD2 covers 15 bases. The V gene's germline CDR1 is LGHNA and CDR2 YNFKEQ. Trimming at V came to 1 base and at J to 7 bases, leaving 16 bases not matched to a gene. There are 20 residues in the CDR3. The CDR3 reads CASSQGPLRTSGRDGGTQYF. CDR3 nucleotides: TGTGCCAGCAGCCAAGGTCCCCTGAGGACTAGCGGGAGGGATGGGGGGACCCAGTACTTC.

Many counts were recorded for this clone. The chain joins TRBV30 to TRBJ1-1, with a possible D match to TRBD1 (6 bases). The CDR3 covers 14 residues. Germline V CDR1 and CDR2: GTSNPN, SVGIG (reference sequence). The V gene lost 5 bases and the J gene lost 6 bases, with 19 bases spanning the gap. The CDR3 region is CAWDNTGGAPEAFF. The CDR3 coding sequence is TGTGCCTGGGACAACACTGGGGGGGCCCCTGAAGCTTTCTTT.

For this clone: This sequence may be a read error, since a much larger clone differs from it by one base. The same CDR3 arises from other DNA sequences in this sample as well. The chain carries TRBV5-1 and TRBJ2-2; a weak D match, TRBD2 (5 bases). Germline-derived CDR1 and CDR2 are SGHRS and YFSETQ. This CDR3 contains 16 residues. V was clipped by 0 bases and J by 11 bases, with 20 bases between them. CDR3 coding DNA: TGCGCCAGCAGCTTGGTCGGGGAGATCTTAGGCGGTGAGCTGTTTTTT. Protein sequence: CASSLVGEILGGELFF.

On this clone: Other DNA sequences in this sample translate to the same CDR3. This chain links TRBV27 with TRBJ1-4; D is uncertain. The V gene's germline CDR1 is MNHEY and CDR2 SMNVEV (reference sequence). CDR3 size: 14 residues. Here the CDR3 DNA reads TGTGCTAGCTCCCCCGGGGAGGCGATAGAAAAACTGTTTTTT. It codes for CASSPGEAIEKLFF.

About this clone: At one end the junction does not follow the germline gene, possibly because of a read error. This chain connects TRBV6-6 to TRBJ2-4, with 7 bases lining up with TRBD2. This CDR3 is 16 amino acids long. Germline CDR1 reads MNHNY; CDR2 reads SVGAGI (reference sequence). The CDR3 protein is CASSLFSGLAKNIQYF. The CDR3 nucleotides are TGTGCCAGCAGCCTATTTAGCGGGTTAGCCAAGAACATTCAGTACTTC.

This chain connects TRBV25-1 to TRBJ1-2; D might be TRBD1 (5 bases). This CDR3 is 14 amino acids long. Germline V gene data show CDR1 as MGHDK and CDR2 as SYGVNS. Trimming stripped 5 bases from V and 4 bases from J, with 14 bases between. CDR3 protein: CASSTPGVVYGYTF. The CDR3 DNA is TGTGCCAGCAGTACCCCGGGGGTCGTCTATGGCTACACCTTC.

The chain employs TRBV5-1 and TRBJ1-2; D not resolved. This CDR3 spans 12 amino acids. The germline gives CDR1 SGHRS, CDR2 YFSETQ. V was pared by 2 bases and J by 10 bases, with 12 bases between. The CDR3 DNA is TGCGCCAGCAGCTTTAGTGACCGTCCCTACACCTTC. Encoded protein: CASSFSDRPYTF.

The CDR3 protein is CASSLSRFYEQYF. The DNA of the CDR3 is TGTGCCAGCAGCTTAAGCAGATTCTACGAGCAGTACTTC. The J gene is TRBJ2-7, the V gene TRBV11-2, with D unclear. V was pared by 2 bases and J by 3 bases, with 8 bases between. This CDR3 is built from 13 residues. Germline CDR1 is SGHAT and CDR2 is FQNNGV.